This TCR beta chain was identified during a study of blood T cell repertoires in COVID-19. Turning to the study itself: The origin of the acute and convalescent COVID-19 samples was the United States, Italy and Spain. PBMCs, B-cell-depleted T cells, or T cells provided the cDNA or gDNA that made up the material.

Germline V lookup: CDR1 SGHDT, CDR2 YYEEEE. Trimming cost V 4 bases and J 4 bases, with 17 bases left between them. The CDR3 contains 15 residues. Adults between about 18 and 95 years of age took part from under 25 US areas. Clinical histories supplied by participants themselves formed the basis of cohort assignment. The method was immunoSEQ multiplex PCR; TCRdb's version includes in-frame clones alone and lacks a portion of them. This table has 350,000 to 400,000 clones, 80% to 95% appearing once. The V call is TRBV5-6, the J call TRBJ1-2; D is undetermined. The clonotype comes from a middle-aged woman who had been exposed to COVID-19. Sequencing was carried out using PBMCs or T cells enriched from blood (not recorded which). The CDR3 DNA reads as TGTGCCAGCAGCCCCGGGGAGACCCTCCTCTATGGCTACACCTTC. It yields the protein CASSPGETLLYGYTF.